This T cell receptor (beta chain) came from a study of T-cell reconstitution after alpha-beta-depleted transplantation in children. Study-level points and caveats: Alpha-beta T cells about two months after transplant reportedly derived from several hundred expanded graft clones. At one year after transplant, newly produced T cells mostly accounted for T-cell counts and diversity.

This clonotype was detected a few times. Its antigen is not identified. Germline CDR1 is LNHNV and CDR2 is YYDKDF (reference sequence). The CDR3 consists of 16 residues. The V and J ends lost 3 bases and 0 bases respectively, with 9 bases between them. Unique molecular identifiers were used to barcode this TCRbeta library. TCRdb re-called the PCR reads through MiXCR, storing one row per CDR3 protein. Of 500,000 to 650,000 distinct CDR3 sequences in the sample, about an eighth were seen once. Sequencing used PBMCs, mostly from graft donor cells, obtained 180 days after TCRalphabeta/CD19-depleted stem cell transplant. This receptor was obtained from a female patient under 10 years old who had a stem cell transplant for aplastic anemia, so the T cells may come from the graft donor. The chain couples TRBV15 to TRBJ2-6; D remains unclear. Written as DNA, the CDR3 is TGTGCCACCAGCAGGGACGTGAGCTCTGGGGCCAACGTCCTGACTTTC. Protein product: CATSRDVSSGANVLTF.